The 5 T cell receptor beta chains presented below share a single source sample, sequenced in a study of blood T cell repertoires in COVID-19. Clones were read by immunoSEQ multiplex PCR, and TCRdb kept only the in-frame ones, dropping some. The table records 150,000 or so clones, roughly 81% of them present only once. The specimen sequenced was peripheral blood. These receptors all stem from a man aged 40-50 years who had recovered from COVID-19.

The DNA for the CDR3 is TGTGCCAGCGCTTCCGGACAGGGGTTCCACGAGCAGTACTTC. This gives the protein CASASGQGFHEQYF. The chain is built from TRBV27 and TRBJ2-7, with 9 bases that match TRBD1. The V gene end was trimmed by 8 bases and the J gene end by 5 bases; junction bases not matched to a gene: 10. The CDR3 covers 14 residues. The germline gives CDR1 MNHEY, CDR2 SMNVEV (reference sequence).

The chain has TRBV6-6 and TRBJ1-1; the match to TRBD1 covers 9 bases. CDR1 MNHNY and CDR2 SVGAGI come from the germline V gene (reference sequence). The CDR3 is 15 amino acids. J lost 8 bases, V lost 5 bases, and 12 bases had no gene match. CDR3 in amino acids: CASSRAEGDRDEAFF. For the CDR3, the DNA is TGTGCCAGCAGTAGGGCGGAGGGGGACAGGGACGAAGCTTTCTTT.

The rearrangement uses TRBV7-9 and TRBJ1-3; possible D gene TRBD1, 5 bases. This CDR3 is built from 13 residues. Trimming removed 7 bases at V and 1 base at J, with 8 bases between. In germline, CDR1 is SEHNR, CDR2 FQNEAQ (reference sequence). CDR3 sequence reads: CASKEGSGNTIYF. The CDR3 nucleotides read TGTGCCAGCAAGGAGGGGTCTGGAAACACCATATATTTT.

In DNA, the CDR3 is TGCGCCAGCAGCCAAGAGACCGGGACAGGGGGCGCCTCCGAGCAGTACTTC. It is translated as CASSQETGTGGASEQYF. The chain carries TRBV4-3 and TRBJ2-7, with TRBD1 matching over 12 bases. This CDR3 is built from 17 residues. The germline V gene has CDR1 LGHNA and CDR2 YSLEER. With 0 bases clipped from V and 6 bases from J, the junction kept 9 bases outside the gene matches.

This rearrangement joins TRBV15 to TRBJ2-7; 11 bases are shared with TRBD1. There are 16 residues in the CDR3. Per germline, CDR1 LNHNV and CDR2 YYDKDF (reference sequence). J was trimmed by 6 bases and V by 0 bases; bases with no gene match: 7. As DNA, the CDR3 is TGTGCCACCAGCAGAGATCGGGGGACAGGGGGTCTCGAGCAGTACTTC. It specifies CATSRDRGTGGLEQYF. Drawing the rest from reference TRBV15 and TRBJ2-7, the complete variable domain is DAMVIQNPRYQVTQFGKPVTLSCSQTLNHNVMYWYQQKSSQAPKLLFHYYDKDFNNEADTPDNFQSRRPNTSFCFLDIRSPGLGDTAMYLCATSRDRGTGGLEQYFGPGTRLTVT.